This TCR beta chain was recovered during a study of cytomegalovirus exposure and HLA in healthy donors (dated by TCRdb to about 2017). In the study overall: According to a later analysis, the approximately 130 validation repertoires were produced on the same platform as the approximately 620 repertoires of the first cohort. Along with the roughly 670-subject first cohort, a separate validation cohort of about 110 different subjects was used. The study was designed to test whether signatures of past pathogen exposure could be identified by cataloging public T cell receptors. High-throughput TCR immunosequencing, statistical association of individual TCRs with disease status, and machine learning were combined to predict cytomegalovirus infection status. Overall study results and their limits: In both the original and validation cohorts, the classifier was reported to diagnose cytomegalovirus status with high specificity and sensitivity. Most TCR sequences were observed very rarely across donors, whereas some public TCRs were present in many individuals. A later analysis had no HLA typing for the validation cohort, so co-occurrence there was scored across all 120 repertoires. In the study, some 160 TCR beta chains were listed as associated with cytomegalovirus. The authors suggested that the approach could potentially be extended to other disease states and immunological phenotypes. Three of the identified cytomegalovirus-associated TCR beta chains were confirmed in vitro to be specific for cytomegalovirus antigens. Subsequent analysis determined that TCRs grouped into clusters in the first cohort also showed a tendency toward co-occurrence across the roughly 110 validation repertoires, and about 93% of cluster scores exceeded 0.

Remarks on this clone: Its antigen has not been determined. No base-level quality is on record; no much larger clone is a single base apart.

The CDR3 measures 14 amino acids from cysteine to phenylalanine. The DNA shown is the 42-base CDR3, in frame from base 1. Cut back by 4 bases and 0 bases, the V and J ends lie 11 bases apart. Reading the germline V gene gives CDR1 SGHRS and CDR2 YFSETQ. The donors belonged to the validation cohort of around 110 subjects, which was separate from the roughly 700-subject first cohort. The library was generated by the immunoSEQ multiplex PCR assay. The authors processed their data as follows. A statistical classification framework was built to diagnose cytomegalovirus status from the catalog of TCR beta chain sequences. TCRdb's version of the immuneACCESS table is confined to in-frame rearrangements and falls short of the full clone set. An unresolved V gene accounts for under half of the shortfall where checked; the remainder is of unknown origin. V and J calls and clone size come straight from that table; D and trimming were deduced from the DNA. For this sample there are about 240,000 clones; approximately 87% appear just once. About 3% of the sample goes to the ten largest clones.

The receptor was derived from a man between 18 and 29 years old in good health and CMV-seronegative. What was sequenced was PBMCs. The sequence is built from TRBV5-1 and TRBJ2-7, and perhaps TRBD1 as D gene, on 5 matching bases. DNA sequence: TGCGCCAGCAGCCCAGACAGCCCCTCCTACGAGCAGTACTTC. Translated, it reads CASSPDSPSYEQYF.